Included here is one T cell receptor (beta chain) sequence, with context. Its target is unknown. These data originate in a study of radiation and T cells in renal cell carcinoma. Generated by immunoSEQ multiplex PCR, the TCRdb table keeps only in-frame clones and is missing some. The table has some 100,000 clones, over 65% seen once; the top ten hold less than 7%. CDR3 length: 14 residues. The ends were cut back, 4 bases at V and 4 bases at J, with 13 bases in the middle. Germline V gene data show CDR1 as SGHTA and CDR2 as FQGNSA. Broader study findings: From baseline, blood top tumor clonotypes peaked at 2 weeks post-radiation.

Time point: baseline pretreatment blood. Treatment noted: 15 Gy SBRT to primary tumor, nephrectomy 4 weeks later. The clonotype comes from a man in his 60s with renal cell carcinoma. Sequenced material: blood, taken from a patient whose treatment included radiotherapy and nephrectomy. The gene calls are TRBV7-2 and TRBJ2-5; D possibly matches TRBD1 or TRBD2 (5 bases each). CDR3 residues: CASSSQGGPETQYF. The CDR3 DNA sequence: TGTGCCAGCAGCTCGCAGGGCGGGCCAGAGACCCAGTACTTC.